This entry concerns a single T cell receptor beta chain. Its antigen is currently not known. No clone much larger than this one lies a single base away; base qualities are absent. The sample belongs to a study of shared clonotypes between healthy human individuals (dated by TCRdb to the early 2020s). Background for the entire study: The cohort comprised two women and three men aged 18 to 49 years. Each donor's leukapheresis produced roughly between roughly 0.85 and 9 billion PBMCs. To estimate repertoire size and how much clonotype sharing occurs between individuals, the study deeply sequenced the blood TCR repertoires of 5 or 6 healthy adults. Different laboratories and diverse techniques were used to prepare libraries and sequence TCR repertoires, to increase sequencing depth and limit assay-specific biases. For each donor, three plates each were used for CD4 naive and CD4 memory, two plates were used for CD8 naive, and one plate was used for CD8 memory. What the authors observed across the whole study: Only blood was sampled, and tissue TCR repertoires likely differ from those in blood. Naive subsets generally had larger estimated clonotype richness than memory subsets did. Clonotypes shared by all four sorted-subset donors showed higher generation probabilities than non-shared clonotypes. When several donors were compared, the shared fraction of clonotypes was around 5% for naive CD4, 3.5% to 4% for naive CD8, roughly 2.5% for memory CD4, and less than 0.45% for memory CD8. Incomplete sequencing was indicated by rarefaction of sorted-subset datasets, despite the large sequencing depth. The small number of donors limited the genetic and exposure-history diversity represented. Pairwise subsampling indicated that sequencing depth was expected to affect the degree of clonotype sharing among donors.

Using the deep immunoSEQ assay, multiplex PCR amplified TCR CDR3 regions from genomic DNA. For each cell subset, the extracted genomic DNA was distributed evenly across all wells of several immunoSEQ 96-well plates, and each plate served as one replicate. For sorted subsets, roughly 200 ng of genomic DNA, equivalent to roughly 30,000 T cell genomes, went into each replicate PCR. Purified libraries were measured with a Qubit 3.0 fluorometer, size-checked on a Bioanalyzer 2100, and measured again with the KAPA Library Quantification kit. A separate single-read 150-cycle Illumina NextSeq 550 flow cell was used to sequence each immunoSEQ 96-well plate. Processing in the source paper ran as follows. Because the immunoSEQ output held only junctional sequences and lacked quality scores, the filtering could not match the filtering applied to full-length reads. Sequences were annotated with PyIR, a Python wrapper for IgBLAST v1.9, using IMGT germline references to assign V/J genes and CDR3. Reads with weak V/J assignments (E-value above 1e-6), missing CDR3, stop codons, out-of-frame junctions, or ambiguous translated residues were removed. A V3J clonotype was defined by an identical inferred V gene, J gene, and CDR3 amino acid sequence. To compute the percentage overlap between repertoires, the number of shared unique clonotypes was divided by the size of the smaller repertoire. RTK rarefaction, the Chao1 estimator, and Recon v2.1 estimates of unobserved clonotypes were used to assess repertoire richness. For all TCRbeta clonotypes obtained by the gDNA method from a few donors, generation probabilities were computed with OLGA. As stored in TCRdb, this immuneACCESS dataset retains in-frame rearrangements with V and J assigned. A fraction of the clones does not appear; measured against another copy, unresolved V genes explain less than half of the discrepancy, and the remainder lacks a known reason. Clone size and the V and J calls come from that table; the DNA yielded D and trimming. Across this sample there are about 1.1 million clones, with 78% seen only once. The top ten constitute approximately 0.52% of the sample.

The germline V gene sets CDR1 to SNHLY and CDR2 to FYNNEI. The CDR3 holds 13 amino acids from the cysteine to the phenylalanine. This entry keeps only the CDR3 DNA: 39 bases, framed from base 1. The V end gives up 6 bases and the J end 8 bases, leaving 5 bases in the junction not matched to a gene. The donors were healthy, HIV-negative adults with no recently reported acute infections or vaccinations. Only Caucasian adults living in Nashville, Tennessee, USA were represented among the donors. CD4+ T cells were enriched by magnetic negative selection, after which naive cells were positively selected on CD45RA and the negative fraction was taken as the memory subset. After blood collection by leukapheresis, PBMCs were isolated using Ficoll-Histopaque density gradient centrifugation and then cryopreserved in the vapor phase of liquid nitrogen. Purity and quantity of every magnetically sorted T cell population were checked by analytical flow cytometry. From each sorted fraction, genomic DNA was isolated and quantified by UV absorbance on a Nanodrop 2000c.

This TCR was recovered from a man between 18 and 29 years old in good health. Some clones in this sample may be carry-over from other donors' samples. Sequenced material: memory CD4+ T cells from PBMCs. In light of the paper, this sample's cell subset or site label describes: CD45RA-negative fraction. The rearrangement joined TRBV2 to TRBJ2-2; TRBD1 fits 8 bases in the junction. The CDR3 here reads CASRQGVMGELFF. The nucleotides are TGTGCCAGCAGACAGGGGGTTATGGGGGAGCTGTTTTTT.